Sequencing of this T cell receptor (beta chain) was carried out in a study of T cells in narcolepsy. Using immunoSEQ multiplex PCR, the repertoire was profiled, and TCRdb retains in-frame clones only, with some absent. The table has 30,000 to 40,000 clones, approximately 77% seen once. As concerns this clone: Its antigen is unknown.

The study's findings and limits: HCRT-specific and TRIB2-specific autoreactive clonotypes appeared among same-patient CSF and blood CD4+ clonotypes.

CDR1 is SGHVS, CDR2 FNYEAQ, per germline. CDR3 size: 16 residues. The V end lost 2 bases, the J end lost 0 bases, and 8 bases lay between the germline ends. The specimen was memory (CD45RA-) CD4+ T cells from blood. The receptor comes from a human donor in good health. The chain employs TRBV7-6 and TRBJ2-6; no reliable D call. CDR3 bases: TGTGCCAGCAGCTTAACGTCTTTCTCTGGGGCCAACGTCCTGACTTTC. Amino acids: CASSLTSFSGANVLTF.